The 29 T cell receptor beta chains in this list originate from one sample, sequenced in a study of siplizumab effects on memory and regulatory T cells. TCRdb's copy holds only in-frame clones and misses some; the assay was immunoSEQ multiplex PCR. This table has some 97,000 clones, around 92% appearing once. Sequencing used CD4+ T cells sorted from blood. These receptor sequences come from a human donor in good health. Some clones in this sample may be carry-over from other donors' samples.

The chain recombines TRBV19 with TRBJ2-1; 12 nucleotides line up with TRBD2. CDR1 and CDR2 (germline): LNHDA, SQIVND (reference sequence). After removal of 4 bases from V and 1 base from J, the junction contained 5 bases not matched to a gene. CDR3 length equals 17 residues. CDR3 sequence reads: CASSKSGTSGSYNEQFF. CDR3 coding DNA: TGTGCCAGTAGTAAGTCGGGGACTAGCGGGTCCTACAATGAGCAGTTCTTC.

This clone was observed once. This chain joins TRBV7-9 and TRBJ2-1, with 13 bases lining up with TRBD2. The CDR3 sequence is 14 residues long. CDR1 SEHNR and CDR2 FQNEAQ come from the germline V gene (reference sequence). V dropped 5 bases and J dropped 8; count of bases not matched to a gene: 3. This chain's CDR3 is CASSRTSGSDEQFF. CDR3 sequence (DNA): TGTGCCAGCAGCCGGACTAGCGGGAGTGATGAGCAGTTCTTC.

Concerning this clone itself: This clone may be a read error of a much larger clone one base away. Other DNA sequences in the sample encode the same CDR3. The chain employs TRBV5-4 and TRBJ2-2; TRBD2 aligns across 8 bases. Trimming took 3 bases from V and 2 from J; bases not matched to a gene: 3. Germline values: CDR1 SGHNT, CDR2 YYREEE (reference sequence). This CDR3 has 15 residues. The CDR3 here is CASSWGLDNTGELFF. In nucleotides, the CDR3 is TGTGCCAGCAGCTGGGGACTAGATAACACCGGGGAGCTGTTTTTT.

The chain recombines TRBV18 with TRBJ2-7, with TRBD2 matching 9 bases. J was trimmed by 2 bases and V by 0 bases; bases with no gene match: 5. From germline, CDR1 is KGHSH and CDR2 LQKENI. The CDR3 length is 16 residues. The CDR3 region has the DNA TGTGCCAGCTCACCACCGACCCTAGCGGGGACCTACGAGCAGTACTTC. Its translation: CASSPPTLAGTYEQYF. Looking up the rest from reference TRBV18 and TRBJ2-7 gives the full variable domain: NAGVMQNPRHLVRRRGQEARLRCSPMKGHSHVYWYRQLPEEGLKFMVYLQKENIIDESGMPKERFSAEFPKEGPSILRIQQVVRGDSAAYFCASSPPTLAGTYEQYFGPGTRLTVT.

This chain joins TRBV18 and TRBJ2-7; 9 bases align to TRBD1. The CDR3 has 14 amino acids. J gave up 4 bases and V 2 bases, and 3 bases lay outside the gene matches. Germline CDR1 is KGHSH and CDR2 is LQKENI. The CDR3 reads CASSPYRGLYEQYF. CDR3 nucleotide sequence: TGTGCCAGCTCACCATACAGGGGGCTTTACGAGCAGTACTTC.

The chain uses TRBV5-1 and TRBJ2-1, with TRBD2 as a possible D gene (5 bases). Germline CDR1 SGHRS, CDR2 YFSETQ. The CDR3 covers 15 residues. With 5 bases removed from V and 3 bases from J, the gap between germline ends came to 15 bases. In nucleotides, the CDR3 is TGCGCCAGCAGTACTAGGGCGGAAAGCTACAATGAGCAGTTCTTC. Translation: CASSTRAESYNEQFF.

The CDR3 nucleotides read TGTGCCAGTAGTATTCGGGACATTAAAAGGTCCGAGCAGTACTTC. Protein: CASSIRDIKRSEQYF. The rearrangement links TRBV19 to TRBJ2-7, with D perhaps matching TRBD1 (6 bases). CDR3 size: 15 residues. V lost 3 bases and J lost 6, with 18 bases in between. CDR1 and CDR2 from the germline V gene are LNHDA and SQIVND (reference sequence).

A single count supports this clone. The chain employs TRBV16 and TRBJ2-1; TRBD1 matches 9 bases. The germline CDR1 and CDR2 sequences are KGHSY and FQNENV. Trimming removed 4 bases from V and 8 bases from J; junction bases left unmatched: 12. CDR3 length: 16 amino acids. CDR3 nucleotides: TGTGCCAGCAGCCCATTATCGGGACAGGGCACCGATGAGCAGTTCTTC. The encoded protein is CASSPLSGQGTDEQFF.

This clone was detected once. The chain links TRBV19 to TRBJ2-5, with D perhaps being TRBD1 or TRBD2 (5 bases each). CDR3 length: 14 amino acids. The germline gives CDR1 LNHDA, CDR2 SQIVND (reference sequence). Trimming removed 5 bases at V and 2 bases at J, with 12 bases between. DNA for the CDR3: TGTGCCAGTAGTCGGGGACCAATTCAAGAGACCCAGTACTTC. Residues: CASSRGPIQETQYF. The complete variable domain, with remaining parts taken from reference TRBV19 and TRBJ2-5, reads DGGITQSPKYLFRKEGQNVTLSCEQNLNHDAMYWYRQDPGQGLRLIYYSQIVNDFQKGDIAEGYSVSREKKESFPLTVTSAQKNPTAFYLCASSRGPIQETQYFGPGTRLLVL.

The V call is TRBV19, the J call TRBJ2-1; 9 nucleotides agree with TRBD2. Germline V CDR1 and CDR2: LNHDA, SQIVND (reference sequence). With 3 bases clipped from V and 4 bases from J, the junction kept 4 bases outside the gene matches. The length of the CDR3 is 15 residues. CDR3 loop: CASSIWLAGYNEQFF. Here the CDR3 DNA reads TGTGCCAGTAGTATTTGGCTAGCGGGATACAATGAGCAGTTCTTC. The full variable domain, its missing parts supplied by reference TRBV19 and TRBJ2-1, is DGGITQSPKYLFRKEGQNVTLSCEQNLNHDAMYWYRQDPGQGLRLIYYSQIVNDFQKGDIAEGYSVSREKKESFPLTVTSAQKNPTAFYLCASSIWLAGYNEQFFGPGTRLTVL.

The V gene is TRBV11-2, the J gene TRBJ2-1, with D unresolved. The germline V gene encodes CDR1 SGHAT and CDR2 FQNNGV. This CDR3 spans 15 amino acids. Trimming shortened V by 0 bases and J by 2 bases, and 8 bases separated the two germline ends. CDR3 loop: CASSLDYSPYNEQFF. The CDR3 nucleotides read TGTGCCAGCAGCTTAGATTACAGCCCCTACAATGAGCAGTTCTTC.

V and J are TRBV20-1 and TRBJ1-2; D is possibly TRBD1 (5 bases). The CDR3 loop spans 11 amino acids. Germline assignment: CDR1 DFQATT and CDR2 SNEGSKA (reference sequence). V was pared by 3 bases and J by 5 bases, with 7 bases between. Here the CDR3 reads CSARWGYGYTF. CDR3 coding DNA: TGCAGTGCTAGGTGGGGGTATGGCTACACCTTC.

The chain carries TRBV5-1 and TRBJ2-2, with TRBD2 matching 7 bases. This CDR3 is 16 amino acids long. Germline V gene lookup returns CDR1 SGHRS and CDR2 YFSETQ. The V gene end was trimmed by 0 bases and the J gene end by 4 bases; junction bases not matched to a gene: 6. The CDR3 nucleotides are TGCGCCAGCAGCTTGGCGGCTAGCGGAAGCACCGGGGAGCTGTTTTTT. It codes for CASSLAASGSTGELFF. The full variable domain, in which reference TRBV5-1 and TRBJ2-2 provide the parts outside the CDR3, is KAGVTQTPRYLIKTRGQQVTLSCSPISGHRSVSWYQQTPGQGLQFLFEYFSETQRNKGNFPGRFSGRQFSNSRSEMNVSTLELGDSALYLCASSLAASGSTGELFFGEGSRLTVL.

The rearrangement uses TRBV7-6 and TRBJ2-3; D may be TRBD1 or TRBD2 (5 bases each). Deletions cut 2 bases from V and 2 bases from J, with 14 bases between. From germline, CDR1 is SGHVS and CDR2 FNYEAQ. There are 16 residues in the CDR3. CDR3: CASSLFGADSTDTQYF. In nucleotides, the CDR3 is TGTGCCAGCAGCTTATTCGGGGCGGACTCCACAGATACGCAGTATTTT.

This clone was picked up a small number of times. V is TRBV29-1 and J is TRBJ2-1; TRBD2 matches at 8 bases. The CDR3 totals 14 residues. Trimming removed 7 bases from V and 2 bases from J; junction bases left unmatched: 7. Germline V gives CDR1 SQVTM, CDR2 ANQGSEA. The CDR3 nucleotides are TGCAGCGCGGGAGGGGATGGACCCTACAATGAGCAGTTCTTC. Translation: CSAGGDGPYNEQFF.

There are a few counts of this clone. Given the absence of the conserved phenylalanine or tryptophan at the CDR3 end, a read error is likely. The limits of the CDR3 on the DNA are not certain, so only TCRdb's listed CDR3 is given. This rearrangement joins TRBV9 to TRBJ1-3; TRBD1 is taken as the D call from the table, unchecked against the DNA. Including both end residues, the CDR3 is 12 amino acids long. Germline CDR1 is SGDLS and CDR2 is YYNGEE. The CDR3 protein is CASRQPGQGGRG.

The table lists this clone with a count of one. Written as DNA, the CDR3 is TGTGCCAGCAGCCAAGATTCCCCATCCCGAGGCGACGAGCAGTACTTC. Translation gives CASSQDSPSRGDEQYF. The chain links TRBV5-4 to TRBJ2-7; D not resolved. The CDR3 has 16 residues. Trimming shortened V by 4 bases and J by 5 bases, and 22 bases separated the two germline ends. Germline CDR1 and CDR2: SGHNT and YYREEE (reference sequence).

The rearrangement uses TRBV6-1 and TRBJ2-1; a possible D gene is TRBD2 (7 bases). Germline CDR1 is MNHNS and CDR2 is SASEGT. The CDR3 length is 15 residues. Trimming removed 5 bases at V and 2 bases at J, with 13 bases between. This chain's CDR3 is CASSLGGATYNEQFF. The CDR3, as DNA: TGTGCCAGCAGTTTAGGGGGGGCCACCTACAATGAGCAGTTCTTC.

The chain recombines TRBV27 with TRBJ2-5, with TRBD2 matching over 12 bases. The germline V gene has CDR1 MNHEY and CDR2 SMNVEV (reference sequence). The CDR3 length is 16 residues. V shed 4 bases and J 0 bases; nucleotides not matched to a gene: 3. The CDR3 sequence: CASSSTSGGYQETQYF. The CDR3 DNA follows: TGTGCCAGCAGTTCAACTAGCGGGGGGTACCAAGAGACCCAGTACTTC.

The CDR3 nucleotides are TGTGCCAGTAGTATTCCTTCGGGGGGTCCCCATGAGCAGTTCTTC. Protein product: CASSIPSGGPHEQFF. This chain joins TRBV19 and TRBJ2-1; 7 bases align to TRBD2. CDR1 is LNHDA, CDR2 SQIVND, per germline (reference sequence). The CDR3 spans 15 residues. The V and J ends lost 3 bases and 8 bases, in that order; junction bases with no gene match: 10.

The chain combines TRBV5-4 with TRBJ1-1; D not certain. The CDR3 is 15 amino acids. V lost 3 bases and J 2 bases, leaving 14 bases between the germline ends. Germline V gene lookup returns CDR1 SGHNT and CDR2 YYREEE (reference sequence). The CDR3 spells CASSSREPINTEAFF. The CDR3 DNA reads as TGTGCCAGCAGCTCTCGGGAACCGATAAACACTGAAGCTTTCTTT.

V and J are TRBV6-5 and TRBJ2-3; 10 bases map to TRBD2. Trimming cost V 7 bases and J 12 bases; bases outside gene matches: 10. CDR1 is MNHEY, CDR2 SVGAGI, per germline. This CDR3 is built from 13 residues. The CDR3 spells CASNLAGESTQYF. The DNA for the CDR3 is TGTGCCAGCAATCTAGCGGGAGAGTCGACACAGTATTTT.

This clone was seen a single time. The rearrangement joins TRBV2 to TRBJ2-3; D is unresolved. This CDR3 region has 15 residues. The V gene lost 5 bases and the J gene lost 10 bases, with 22 bases spanning the gap. In germline, CDR1 is SNHLY, CDR2 FYNNEI. Here the CDR3 DNA reads TGTGCCAGCAGTTTCCAGGACCGCGCGCAGACTGCGCAGTATTTT. This encodes CASSFQDRAQTAQYF.

The CDR3 loop is CASIVMGGTEAFF. The CDR3, as DNA: TGTGCCAGCATCGTAATGGGGGGCACTGAAGCTTTCTTT. The V gene is TRBV5-4, the J gene TRBJ1-1; possible D gene TRBD1, 5 bases. The CDR3 extends over 13 amino acids. V was cut by 6 bases and J by 4 bases, with 13 bases left in between. Germline V gene sequence: CDR1 SGHNT, CDR2 YYREEE (reference sequence).

This sequence joins TRBV30 and TRBJ2-5, with TRBD1 as a possible D gene (6 bases). CDR3 length equals 15 residues. The V gene lost 2 bases and the J gene lost 1 base, with 14 bases spanning the gap. Germline-derived CDR1 and CDR2 are GTSNPN and SVGIG (reference sequence). The CDR3 loop reads CAWSRPWDIQETQYF. CDR3 bases: TGTGCCTGGAGTCGACCCTGGGACATCCAAGAGACCCAGTACTTC.

V is TRBV11-3 and J is TRBJ2-1; D is unresolved. Per the germline V gene, CDR1 is SGHNT and CDR2 is YENEEA. The CDR3 is made up of 11 amino acids. Trimming removed 3 bases from V and 13 bases from J, with 10 bases in between. The CDR3 reads CASSFGGDQFF. Here the CDR3 DNA reads TGTGCCAGCAGCTTTGGTGGGGATCAGTTCTTC.

V is TRBV19 and J is TRBJ2-3; the D gene is possibly TRBD2 (5 bases). The germline V gene encodes CDR1 LNHDA and CDR2 SQIVND (reference sequence). The CDR3 extends over 14 amino acids. The germline V and J ends were trimmed by 3 bases and 3 bases, with 10 bases remaining between them. The CDR3 is CASSIARGTDTQYF. For the CDR3, the DNA is TGTGCCAGTAGTATTGCTCGGGGAACAGATACGCAGTATTTT.

V gene TRBV9 combines with J gene TRBJ2-3; 9 bases are shared with TRBD2. The germline gives CDR1 SGDLS, CDR2 YYNGEE. The CDR3 has 15 residues. V shed 3 bases, J shed 1 base, and the junction held 3 bases outside the gene matches. The CDR3, as DNA: TGTGCCAGCAGCGCCTTAGCGGGAGGCACAGATACGCAGTATTTT. Protein product: CASSALAGGTDTQYF.

The chain has TRBV5-1 and TRBJ2-1; D possibly corresponds to TRBD2 (5 bases). With 4 bases removed from V and 6 bases from J, the gap between germline ends came to 17 bases. The CDR3 extends over 15 amino acids. Germline loops: CDR1 SGHRS, CDR2 YFSETQ. CDR3 coding DNA: TGCGCCAGCAGCCCCGGGGTGGCAGGATTCAATGAGCAGTTCTTC. Translation gives CASSPGVAGFNEQFF.